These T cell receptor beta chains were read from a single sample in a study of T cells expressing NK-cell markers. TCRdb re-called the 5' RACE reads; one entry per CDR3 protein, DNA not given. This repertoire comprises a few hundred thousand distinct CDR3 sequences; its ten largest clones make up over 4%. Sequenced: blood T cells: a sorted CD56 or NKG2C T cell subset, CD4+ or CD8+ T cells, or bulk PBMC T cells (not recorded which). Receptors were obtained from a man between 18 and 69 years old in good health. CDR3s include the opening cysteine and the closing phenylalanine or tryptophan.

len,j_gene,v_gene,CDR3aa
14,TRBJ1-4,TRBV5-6,CASTKDRLNEKLFF
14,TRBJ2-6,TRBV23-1,CASPLPFRANVLTF
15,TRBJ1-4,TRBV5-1,CASSDQVRANEKLFF
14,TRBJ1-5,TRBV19,CASSIVEGFRPQHF
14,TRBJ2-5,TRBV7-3,CASSLTRAEGTQYF
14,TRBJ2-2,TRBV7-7,CASRRTGDTGELFF
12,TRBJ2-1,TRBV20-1,CSGGAEANEQFF
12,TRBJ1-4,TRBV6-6,CASSYYQGKLFF
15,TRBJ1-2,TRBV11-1,CASSPDGGGDYGYTF
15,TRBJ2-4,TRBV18,CASSLMTGGKNIQYF
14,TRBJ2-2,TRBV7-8,CASSLEMDTGELFF
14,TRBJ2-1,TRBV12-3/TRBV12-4,CASSSPGGTDEQFF
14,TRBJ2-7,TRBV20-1,CSAGRDRDFYEQYF
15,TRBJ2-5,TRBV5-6,CASSSPDNYQETQYF
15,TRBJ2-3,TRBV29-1,CSVVPRDSGTDTQYF
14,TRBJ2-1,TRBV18,CASSGQVAIDEQFF
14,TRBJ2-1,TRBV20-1,CSASKQGSYNEQFF